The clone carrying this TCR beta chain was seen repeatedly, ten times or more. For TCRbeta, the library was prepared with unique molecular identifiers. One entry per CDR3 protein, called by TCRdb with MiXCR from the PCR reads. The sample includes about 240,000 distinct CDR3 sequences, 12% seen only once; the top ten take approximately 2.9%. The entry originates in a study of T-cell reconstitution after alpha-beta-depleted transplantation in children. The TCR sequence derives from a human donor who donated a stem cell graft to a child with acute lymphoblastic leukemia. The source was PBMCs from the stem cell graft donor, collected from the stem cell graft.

This CDR3 is CASSLLRSTGKVGEQYF. In nucleotides, the CDR3 is TGTGCCAGCAGTCTCCTTCGTTCTACAGGGAAGGTTGGAGAGCAGTACTTC. The chain is built from TRBV28 and TRBJ2-7; D is perhaps TRBD1 (6 bases). The CDR3 covers 17 residues. Germline CDR1 MDHEN, CDR2 SYDVKM. With 5 bases removed from V and 7 bases from J, the gap between germline ends came to 27 bases.